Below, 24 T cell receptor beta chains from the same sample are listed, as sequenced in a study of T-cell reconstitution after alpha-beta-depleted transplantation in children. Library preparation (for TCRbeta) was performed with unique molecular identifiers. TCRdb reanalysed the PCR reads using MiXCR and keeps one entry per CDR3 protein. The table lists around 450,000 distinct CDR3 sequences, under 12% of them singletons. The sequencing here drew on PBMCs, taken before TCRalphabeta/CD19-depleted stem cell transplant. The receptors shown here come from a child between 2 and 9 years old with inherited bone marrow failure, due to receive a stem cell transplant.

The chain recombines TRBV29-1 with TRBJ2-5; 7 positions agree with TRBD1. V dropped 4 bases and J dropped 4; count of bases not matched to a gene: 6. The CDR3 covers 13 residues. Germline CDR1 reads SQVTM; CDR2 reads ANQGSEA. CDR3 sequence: CSVGEGAPETQYF. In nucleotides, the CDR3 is TGCAGCGTTGGTGAGGGGGCCCCAGAGACCCAGTACTTC.

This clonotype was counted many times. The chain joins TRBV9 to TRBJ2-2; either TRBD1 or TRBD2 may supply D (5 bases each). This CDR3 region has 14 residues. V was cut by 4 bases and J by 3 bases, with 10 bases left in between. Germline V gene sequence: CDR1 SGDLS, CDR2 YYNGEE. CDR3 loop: CASSWLGDTGELFF. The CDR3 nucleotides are TGTGCCAGCAGCTGGCTGGGGGACACCGGGGAGCTGTTTTTT.

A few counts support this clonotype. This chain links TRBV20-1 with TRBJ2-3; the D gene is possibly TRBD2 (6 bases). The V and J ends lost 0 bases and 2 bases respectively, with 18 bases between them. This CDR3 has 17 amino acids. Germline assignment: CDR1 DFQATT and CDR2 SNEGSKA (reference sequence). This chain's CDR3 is CSARDIGGGTATDTQYF. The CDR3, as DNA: TGCAGTGCTAGAGATATTGGAGGCGGGACGGCCACAGATACGCAGTATTTT.

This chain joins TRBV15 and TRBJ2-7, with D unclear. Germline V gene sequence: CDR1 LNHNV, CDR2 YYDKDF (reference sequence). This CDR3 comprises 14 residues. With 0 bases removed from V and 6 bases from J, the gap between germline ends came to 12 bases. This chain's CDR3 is CATSRDPRVSEQYF. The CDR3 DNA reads TGTGCCACCAGCAGAGATCCCCGAGTGAGCGAGCAGTACTTC.

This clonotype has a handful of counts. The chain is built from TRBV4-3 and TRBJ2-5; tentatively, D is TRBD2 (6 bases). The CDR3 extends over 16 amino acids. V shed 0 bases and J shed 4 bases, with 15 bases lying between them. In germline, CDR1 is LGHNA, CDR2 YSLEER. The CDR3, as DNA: TGCGCCAGCAGCCAAGATTTTGCCAGCGGGCCAGAGACCCAGTACTTC. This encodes CASSQDFASGPETQYF.

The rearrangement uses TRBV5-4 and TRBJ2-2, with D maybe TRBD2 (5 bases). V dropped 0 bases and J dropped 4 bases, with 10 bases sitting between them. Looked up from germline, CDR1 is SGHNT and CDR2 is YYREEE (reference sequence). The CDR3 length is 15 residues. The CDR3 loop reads CASSLEVASTGELFF. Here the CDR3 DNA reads TGTGCCAGCAGCTTGGAGGTAGCGAGCACCGGGGAGCTGTTTTTT.

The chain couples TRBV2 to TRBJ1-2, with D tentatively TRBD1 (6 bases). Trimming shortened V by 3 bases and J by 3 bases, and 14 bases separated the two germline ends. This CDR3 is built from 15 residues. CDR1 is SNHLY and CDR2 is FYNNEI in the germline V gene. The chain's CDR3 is CASSDPGGGDYGYTF. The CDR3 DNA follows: TGTGCCAGCAGTGATCCTGGGGGGGGCGACTATGGCTACACCTTC. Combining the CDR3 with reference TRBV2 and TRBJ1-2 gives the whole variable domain EPEVTQTPSHQVTQMGQEVILRCVPISNHLYFYWYRQILGQKVEFLVSFYNNEISEKSEIFDDQFSVERPDGSNFTLKIRSTKLEDSAMYFCASSDPGGGDYGYTFGSGTRLTVV.

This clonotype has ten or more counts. CDR3 nucleotide sequence: TGTGCCAGCAGTGGTATAGTTGGGGATTTTGAGCAGTTCTTC. Its translation: CASSGIVGDFEQFF. The genes are TRBV25-1 and TRBJ2-1; D gene unclear. The V end was cut by 4 bases, the J end by 9 bases, with 16 bases between. Germline V gene sequence: CDR1 MGHDK, CDR2 SYGVNS. The CDR3 has 14 amino acids.

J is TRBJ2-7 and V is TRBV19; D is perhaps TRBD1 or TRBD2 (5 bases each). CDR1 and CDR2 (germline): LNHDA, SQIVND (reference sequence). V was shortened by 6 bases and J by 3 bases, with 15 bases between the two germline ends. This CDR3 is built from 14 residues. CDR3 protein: CASSPNRDRYEQYF. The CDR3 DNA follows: TGTGCCAGTAGCCCGAACCGGGACCGCTACGAGCAGTACTTC.

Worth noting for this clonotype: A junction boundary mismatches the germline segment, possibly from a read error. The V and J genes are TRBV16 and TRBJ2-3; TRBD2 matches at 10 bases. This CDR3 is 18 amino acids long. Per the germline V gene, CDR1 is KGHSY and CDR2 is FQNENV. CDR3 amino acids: CASCQDWTGLASTDTQYF. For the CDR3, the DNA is TGTGCCAGCTGCCAAGATTGGACGGGACTAGCGAGCACAGATACGCAGTATTTT. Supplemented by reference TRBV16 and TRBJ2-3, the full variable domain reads GEEVAQTPKHLVRGEGQKAKLYCAPIKGHSYVFWYQQVLKNEFKFLISFQNENVFDETGMPKERFSAKCLPNSPCSLEIQATKLEDSAVYFCASCQDWTGLASTDTQYFGPGTRLTVL.

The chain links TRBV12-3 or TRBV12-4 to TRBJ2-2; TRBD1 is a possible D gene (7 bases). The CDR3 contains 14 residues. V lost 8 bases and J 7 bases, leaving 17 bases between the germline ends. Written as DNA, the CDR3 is TGTGCCAGCCGTAAATCGGGGGACAGCGGGGAGCTGTTTTTT. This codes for CASRKSGDSGELFF.

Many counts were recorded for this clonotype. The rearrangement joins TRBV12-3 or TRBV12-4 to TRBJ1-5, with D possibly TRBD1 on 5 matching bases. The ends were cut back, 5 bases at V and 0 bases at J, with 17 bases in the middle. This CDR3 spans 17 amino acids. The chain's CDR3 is CASSPRPGPDSNQPQHF. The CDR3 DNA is TGTGCCAGCAGTCCCCGGCCGGGGCCGGATAGCAATCAGCCCCAGCATTTT.

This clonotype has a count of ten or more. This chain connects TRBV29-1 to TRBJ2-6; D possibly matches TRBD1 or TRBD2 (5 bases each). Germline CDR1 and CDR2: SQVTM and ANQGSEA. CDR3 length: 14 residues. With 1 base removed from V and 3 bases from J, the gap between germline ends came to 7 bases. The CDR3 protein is CSVEGGGGANVLTF. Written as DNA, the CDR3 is TGCAGCGTTGAAGGTGGGGGTGGGGCCAACGTCCTGACTTTC.

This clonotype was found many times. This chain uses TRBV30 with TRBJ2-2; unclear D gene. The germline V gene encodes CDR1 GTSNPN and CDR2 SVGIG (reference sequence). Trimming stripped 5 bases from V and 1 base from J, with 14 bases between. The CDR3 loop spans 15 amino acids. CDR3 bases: TGTGCCTGGCTTCAGGCAAAGGTGAACACCGGGGAGCTGTTTTTT. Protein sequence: CAWLQAKVNTGELFF.

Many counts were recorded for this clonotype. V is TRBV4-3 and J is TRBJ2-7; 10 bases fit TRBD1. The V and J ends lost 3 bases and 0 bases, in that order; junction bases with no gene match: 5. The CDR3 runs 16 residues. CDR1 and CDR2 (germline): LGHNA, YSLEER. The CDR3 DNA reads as TGCGCCAGCAGCCAGCGGACAGGGGGGAGCTCCTACGAGCAGTACTTC. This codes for CASSQRTGGSSYEQYF.

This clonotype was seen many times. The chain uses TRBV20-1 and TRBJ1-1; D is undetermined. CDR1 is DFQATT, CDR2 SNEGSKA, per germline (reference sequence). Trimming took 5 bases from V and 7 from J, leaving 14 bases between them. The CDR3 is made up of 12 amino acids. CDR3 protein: CSAHSSALEAFF. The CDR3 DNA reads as TGCAGTGCTCACTCTTCTGCCCTTGAAGCTTTCTTT.

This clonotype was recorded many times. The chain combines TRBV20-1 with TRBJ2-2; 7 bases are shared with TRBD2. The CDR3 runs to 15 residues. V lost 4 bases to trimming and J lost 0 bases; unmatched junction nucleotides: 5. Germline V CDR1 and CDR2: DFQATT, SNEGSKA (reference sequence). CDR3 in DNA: TGCAGTGCTACCAAACTAGCGCCGAACACCGGGGAGCTGTTTTTT. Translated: CSATKLAPNTGELFF.

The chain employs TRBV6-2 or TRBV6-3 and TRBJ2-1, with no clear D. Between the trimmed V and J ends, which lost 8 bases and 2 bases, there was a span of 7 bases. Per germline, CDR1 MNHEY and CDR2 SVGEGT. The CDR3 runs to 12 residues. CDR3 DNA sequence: TGTGCCAGCGGTTGGGCCTACAATGAGCAGTTCTTC. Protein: CASGWAYNEQFF.

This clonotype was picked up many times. CDR3 coding DNA: TGTGCCAGCAGTTTGAAGACCCGAGGGCAATCGGCTTTCTTT. Translation gives CASSLKTRGQSAFF. The chain links TRBV12-3 or TRBV12-4 to TRBJ1-1; D call uncertain. The CDR3 has 14 amino acids. Trimming removed 3 bases from V and 11 bases from J, with 19 bases in between.

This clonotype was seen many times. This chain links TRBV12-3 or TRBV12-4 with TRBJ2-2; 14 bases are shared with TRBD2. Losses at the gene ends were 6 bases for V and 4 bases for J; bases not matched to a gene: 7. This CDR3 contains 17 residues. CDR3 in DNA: TGTGCCAGCAGGCGACTAGCGGGAGGGGTTAGCACCGGGGAGCTGTTTTTT. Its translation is CASRRLAGGVSTGELFF.

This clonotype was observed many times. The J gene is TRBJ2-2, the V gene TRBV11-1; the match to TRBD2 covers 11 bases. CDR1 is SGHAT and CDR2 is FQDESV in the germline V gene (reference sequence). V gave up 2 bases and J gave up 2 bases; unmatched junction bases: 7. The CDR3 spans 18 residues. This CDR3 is CASSLRRLAGGNTGELFF. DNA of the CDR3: TGTGCCAGCAGCTTACGGCGGCTAGCGGGAGGTAACACCGGGGAGCTGTTTTTT.

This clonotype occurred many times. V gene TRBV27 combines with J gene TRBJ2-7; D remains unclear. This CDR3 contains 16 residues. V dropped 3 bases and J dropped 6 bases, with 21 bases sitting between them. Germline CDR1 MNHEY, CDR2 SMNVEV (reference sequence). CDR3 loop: CASSFGQVGILGEQYF. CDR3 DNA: TGTGCCAGCAGTTTTGGGCAGGTCGGCATCTTGGGCGAGCAGTACTTC.

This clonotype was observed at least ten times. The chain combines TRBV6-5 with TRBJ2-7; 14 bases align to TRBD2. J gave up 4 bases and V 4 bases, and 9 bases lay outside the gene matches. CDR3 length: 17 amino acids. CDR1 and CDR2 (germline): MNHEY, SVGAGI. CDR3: CASSFRGTSGSAYEQYF. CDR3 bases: TGTGCCAGCAGTTTTCGAGGGACTAGCGGGAGCGCATACGAGCAGTACTTC.

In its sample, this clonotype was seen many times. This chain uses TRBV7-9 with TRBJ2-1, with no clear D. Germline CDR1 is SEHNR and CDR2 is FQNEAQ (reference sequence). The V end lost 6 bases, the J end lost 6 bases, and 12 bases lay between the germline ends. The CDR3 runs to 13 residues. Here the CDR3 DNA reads TGTGCCAGCAGTTTTTCCCCGGGCAATGAGCAGTTCTTC. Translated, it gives CASSFSPGNEQFF.